The TCR beta chain under discussion was sequenced for a study of blood T cells in healthy people across ages. Germline V CDR1 and CDR2: SGHTA, FQGNSA. Trimming took off 5 bases at V and 8 bases at J, with 21 bases between the two ends. The CDR3 has 15 amino acids. Then a second PCR, running about 6 to 11 cycles, was carried out with a sample-barcoded 5' primer and a J-beta primer mix. Per sample, CDR3-containing paired-end reads numbered at least 2.5 million. TCRdb called the 5' RACE reads again in MiXCR, with one record for every CDR3 protein. In the table there are some 1,800,000 distinct CDR3 sequences, roughly 43% of which are singletons.

V and J are TRBV7-2 and TRBJ1-2; possible D gene TRBD1, 5 bases. Sequencing was performed on blood. This TCR derives from a human donor in good health. The CDR3 loop is CASSTQTGGIGGYTF. The CDR3 DNA is TGTGCCAGCAGCACGCAAACGGGGGGGATAGGAGGCTACACCTTC.